The 19 T cell receptor beta chains presented below share a single source sample, sequenced in a study of blood T cell repertoires in COVID-19. Here immunoSEQ multiplex PCR was the method, and the copy in TCRdb shows in-frame clones only, minus some. The sample includes 350,000 to 450,000 clones, over 75% of them seen just once. Sequencing was performed on PBMCs or T cells enriched from blood (not recorded which). The receptors stem from a man aged 30 to 39 who had recovered from COVID-19.

This chain uses TRBV30 with TRBJ2-7; the D gene is possibly TRBD1 (5 bases). CDR3 length: 14 residues. CDR1 and CDR2 from the germline V gene are GTSNPN and SVGIG (reference sequence). Trimming left V 2 bases short and J 2 bases short, with 13 bases between. The CDR3 spells CAWSPQSGPYEQYF. CDR3 DNA: TGTGCCTGGAGTCCACAGTCAGGGCCCTACGAGCAGTACTTC. The full variable domain, its missing parts supplied by reference TRBV30 and TRBJ2-7, is SQTIHQWPATLVQPVGSPLSLECTVEGTSNPNLYWYRQAAGRGLQLLFYSVGIGQISSEVPQNLSASRPQDRQFILSSKKLLLSDSGFYLCAWSPQSGPYEQYFGPGTRLTVT.

The V and J genes are TRBV7-9 and TRBJ1-2; 7 nucleotides match TRBD1. The V gene end was trimmed by 2 bases and the J gene end by 2 bases; junction bases not matched to a gene: 8. Germline loops: CDR1 SEHNR, CDR2 FQNEAQ (reference sequence). This CDR3 comprises 16 residues. The CDR3 sequence: CASSLNPGGDNYGYTF. The DNA of the CDR3 is TGTGCCAGCAGCTTAAACCCAGGGGGAGACAACTATGGCTACACCTTC.

The V gene is TRBV28, the J gene TRBJ2-1, with a weak D call TRBD1 (5 bases). V was shortened by 3 bases and J by 8 bases, with 17 bases between the two germline ends. The CDR3 contains 15 residues. Germline CDR1 reads MDHEN; CDR2 reads SYDVKM. The CDR3 DNA reads TGTGCCAGCAGTTTCCCCAAAACAGGTATCCATGAGCAGTTCTTC. It yields the protein CASSFPKTGIHEQFF.

This chain connects TRBV12-3 or TRBV12-4 to TRBJ2-3; D is undetermined. Trimming took off 5 bases at V and 6 bases at J, with 12 bases between the two ends. The CDR3 has 13 residues. The DNA of the CDR3 is TGTGCCAGCAGTAACCAACTAAGGGATACGCAGTATTTT. This gives the protein CASSNQLRDTQYF.

This clone has a handful of counts. The chain recombines TRBV19 with TRBJ2-7; either TRBD1 or TRBD2 may supply D (5 bases each). Trimming shortened V by 6 bases and J by 6 bases, and 12 bases separated the two germline ends. CDR3 length: 12 residues. CDR1 and CDR2 from the germline V gene are LNHDA and SQIVND (reference sequence). The CDR3 DNA sequence: TGTGCCAGTAGCATACAGGCGGGCGAGCAGTACTTC. This codes for CASSIQAGEQYF.

The rearrangement joins TRBV27 to TRBJ2-5, with 14 bases matching TRBD2. V lost 6 bases to trimming and J lost 4 bases; unmatched junction nucleotides: 10. Germline CDR1 is MNHEY and CDR2 is SMNVEV (reference sequence). The CDR3 runs to 17 residues. The CDR3 loop is CASRRLAGGAPGETQYF. The CDR3 DNA is TGTGCCAGCAGGCGACTAGCGGGAGGGGCTCCCGGAGAGACCCAGTACTTC.

The chain's CDR3 is CASGLGLAARELFF. For the CDR3, the DNA is TGTGCTAGTGGTTTGGGACTAGCGGCGAGGGAGCTGTTTTTT. The rearrangement links TRBV12-5 to TRBJ2-2, with TRBD2 identical over 9 bases. V lost 1 base, J lost 9 bases, and 3 bases stayed unmatched. Germline loops: CDR1 LGHNT, CDR2 FRNRAP. The CDR3 has 14 amino acids.

The rearrangement joins TRBV28 to TRBJ2-5; 8 bases are shared with TRBD2. V lost 3 bases, J lost 2 bases, and 8 bases stayed unmatched. This CDR3 is built from 16 residues. Germline V CDR1 and CDR2: MDHEN, SYDVKM. The CDR3 loop is CASSLVSGGVQETQYF. The CDR3 region has the DNA TGTGCCAGCAGTTTGGTGTCGGGAGGGGTACAAGAGACCCAGTACTTC.

The V and J genes are TRBV9 and TRBJ2-1, with 9 bases lining up with TRBD2. From germline, CDR1 is SGDLS and CDR2 YYNGEE. The J segment lost 9 bases and the V segment lost 3 bases, leaving 7 bases of the junction unmatched. The CDR3 is 14 amino acids. In DNA, the CDR3 is TGTGCCAGCAGCGAGCTTAGCGGGAGAGGTGAGCAGTTCTTC. It is translated as CASSELSGRGEQFF.

The V and J genes are TRBV11-1 and TRBJ1-1; possibly TRBD1 for D (5 bases). Trimming shortened V by 1 base and J by 3 bases, and 9 bases separated the two germline ends. This CDR3 is built from 14 residues. CDR1 and CDR2 from the germline V gene are SGHAT and FQDESV (reference sequence). DNA of the CDR3: TGTGCCAGCAGCTTAGGTGCAGGGTACACTGAAGCTTTCTTT. Translating gives CASSLGAGYTEAFF.

The count of this clone is one. The V gene is TRBV9, the J gene TRBJ2-1; a possible D gene is TRBD1 (5 bases). Germline assignment: CDR1 SGDLS and CDR2 YYNGEE. V dropped 0 bases and J dropped 8 bases, with 9 bases sitting between them. This CDR3 region has 13 residues. The CDR3 here is CASSVDKGHEQFF. DNA of the CDR3: TGTGCCAGCAGCGTAGATAAGGGGCATGAGCAGTTCTTC.

The table lists this clone with a count of one. This chain uses TRBV6-2 or TRBV6-3 with TRBJ2-7, with D unresolved. Germline values: CDR1 MNHEY, CDR2 SVGEGT. The CDR3 is 11 amino acids. Trimming removed 6 bases from V and 3 bases from J, with 6 bases in between. The CDR3 loop reads CASSTYYEQYF. The CDR3 nucleotides read TGTGCCAGCAGCACCTACTACGAGCAGTACTTC.

J is TRBJ2-7 and V is TRBV15; TRBD2 matches at 7 bases. Germline V gives CDR1 LNHNV, CDR2 YYDKDF (reference sequence). The CDR3 is 15 amino acids. The V segment lost 1 base and the J segment 2 bases; nucleotides outside the gene matches: 5. CDR3 in amino acids: CATSRASGAAYEQYF. As DNA, the CDR3 is TGTGCCACCAGCAGAGCCAGCGGGGCAGCCTACGAGCAGTACTTC.

Regarding this clone: The junction departs from the called germline gene at one end, perhaps through a read error. V usage is TRBV7-2 and J usage is TRBJ1-2; the D is unclear. Germline values: CDR1 SGHTA, CDR2 FQGNSA. The CDR3 spans 14 residues. The CDR3 protein is CASSLADVSGAWLF. The DNA for the CDR3 is TGTGCCAGCAGCTTAGCAGACGTCTCGGGAGCTTGGCTGTTC.

The V call is TRBV28, the J call TRBJ2-7; unclear D gene. Germline-derived CDR1 and CDR2 are MDHEN and SYDVKM. V was trimmed by 5 bases and J by 2 bases, leaving 16 bases between them. The length of the CDR3 is 15 residues. In nucleotides, the CDR3 is TGTGCCAGCAGTAGTGGTGACATTGGAACCTACGAGCAGTACTTC. It specifies CASSSGDIGTYEQYF.

The chain carries TRBV6-4 and TRBJ2-1, with D tentatively TRBD2 (5 bases). Trimming took 4 bases from V and 9 from J, leaving 13 bases between them. The CDR3 has 13 residues. The germline V gene encodes CDR1 MRHNA and CDR2 SNTAGT. The CDR3 nucleotides are TGTGCCAGCAGTGCCCAGGACTTGGGTGAGCAGTTCTTC. Its translation is CASSAQDLGEQFF.

The chain carries TRBV28 and TRBJ2-1; tentatively, D is TRBD1 (5 bases). Trimming took 4 bases from V and 7 from J, leaving 20 bases between them. Germline values: CDR1 MDHEN, CDR2 SYDVKM. CDR3 length: 16 amino acids. CDR3 residues: CASSSAAVGLINEQFF. In DNA, the CDR3 is TGTGCCAGCAGTTCCGCAGCAGTGGGGCTAATTAATGAGCAGTTCTTC.

The chain recombines TRBV28 with TRBJ2-7, with 8 bases aligning to TRBD1. This CDR3 is 15 amino acids long. The V gene's germline CDR1 is MDHEN and CDR2 SYDVKM. With V trimmed by 5 bases and J by 0 bases, 6 bases remained unmatched. CDR3 bases: TGTGCCAGCAGTCCCGGACAGGGTCTCTCCTACGAGCAGTACTTC. This codes for CASSPGQGLSYEQYF.

The CDR3 reads CASSSRQGGTDFF. DNA of the CDR3: TGTGCCAGCAGTTCCAGACAGGGGGGGACGGACTTCTTT. The rearrangement uses TRBV12-3 or TRBV12-4 and TRBJ1-1, with 9 bases lining up with TRBD1. V trimming: 4 bases; J trimming: 14 bases; junction bases outside the gene matches: 11. CDR3 length: 13 residues.